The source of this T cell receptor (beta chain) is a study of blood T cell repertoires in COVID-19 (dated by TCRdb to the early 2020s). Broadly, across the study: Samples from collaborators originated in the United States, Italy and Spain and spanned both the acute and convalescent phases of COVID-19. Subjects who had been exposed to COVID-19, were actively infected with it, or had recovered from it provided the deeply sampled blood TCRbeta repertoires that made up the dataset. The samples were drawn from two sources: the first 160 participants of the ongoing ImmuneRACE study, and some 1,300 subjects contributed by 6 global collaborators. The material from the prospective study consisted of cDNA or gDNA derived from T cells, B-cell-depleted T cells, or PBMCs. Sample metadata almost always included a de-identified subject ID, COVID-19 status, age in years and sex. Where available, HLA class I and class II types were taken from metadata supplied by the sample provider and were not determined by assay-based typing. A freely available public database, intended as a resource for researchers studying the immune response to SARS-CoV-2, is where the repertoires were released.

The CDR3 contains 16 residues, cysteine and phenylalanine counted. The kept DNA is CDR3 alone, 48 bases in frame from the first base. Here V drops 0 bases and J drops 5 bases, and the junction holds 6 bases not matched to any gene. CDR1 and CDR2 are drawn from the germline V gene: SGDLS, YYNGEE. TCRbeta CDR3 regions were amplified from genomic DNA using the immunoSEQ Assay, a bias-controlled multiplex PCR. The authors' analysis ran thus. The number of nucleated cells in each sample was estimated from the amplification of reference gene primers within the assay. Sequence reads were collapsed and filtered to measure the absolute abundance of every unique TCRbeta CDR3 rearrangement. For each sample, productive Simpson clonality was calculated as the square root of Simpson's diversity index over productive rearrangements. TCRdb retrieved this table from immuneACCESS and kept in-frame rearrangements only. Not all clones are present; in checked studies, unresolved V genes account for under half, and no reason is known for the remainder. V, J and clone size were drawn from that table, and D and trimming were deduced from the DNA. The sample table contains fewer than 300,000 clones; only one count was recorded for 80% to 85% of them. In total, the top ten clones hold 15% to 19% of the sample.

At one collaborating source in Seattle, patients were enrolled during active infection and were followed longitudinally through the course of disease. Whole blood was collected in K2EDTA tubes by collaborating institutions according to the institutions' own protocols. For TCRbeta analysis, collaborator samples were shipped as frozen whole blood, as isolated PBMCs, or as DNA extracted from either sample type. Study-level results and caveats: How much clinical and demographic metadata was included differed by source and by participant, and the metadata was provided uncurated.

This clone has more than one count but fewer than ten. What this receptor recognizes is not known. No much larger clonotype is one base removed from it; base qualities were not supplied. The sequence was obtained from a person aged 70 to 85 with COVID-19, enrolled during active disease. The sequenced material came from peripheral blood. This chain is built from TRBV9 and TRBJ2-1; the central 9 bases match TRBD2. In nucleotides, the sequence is TGTGCCAGCAGCGTAGAGGCGACTAGCGGCCACAATGAGCAGTTCTTC. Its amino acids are CASSVEATSGHNEQFF.